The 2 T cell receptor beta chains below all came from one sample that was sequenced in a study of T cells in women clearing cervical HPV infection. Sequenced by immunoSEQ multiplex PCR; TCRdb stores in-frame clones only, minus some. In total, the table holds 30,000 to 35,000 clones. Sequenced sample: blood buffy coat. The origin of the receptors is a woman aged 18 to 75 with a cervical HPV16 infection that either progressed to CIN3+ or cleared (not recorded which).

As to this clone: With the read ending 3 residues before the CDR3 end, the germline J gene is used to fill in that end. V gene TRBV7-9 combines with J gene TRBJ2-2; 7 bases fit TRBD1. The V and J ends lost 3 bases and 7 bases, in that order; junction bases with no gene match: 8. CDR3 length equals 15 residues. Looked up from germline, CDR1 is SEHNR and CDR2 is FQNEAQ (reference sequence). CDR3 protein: CASSLGQIGNGELFF. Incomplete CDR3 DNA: TGTGCCAGCAGCTTGGGACAGATAGGTAACGGGGAG.

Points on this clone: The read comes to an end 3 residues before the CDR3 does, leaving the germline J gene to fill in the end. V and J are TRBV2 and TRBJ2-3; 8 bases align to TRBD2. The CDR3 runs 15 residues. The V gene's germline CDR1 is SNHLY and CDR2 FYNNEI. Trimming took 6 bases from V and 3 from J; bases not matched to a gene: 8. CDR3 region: CASRAVSGRTDTQYF. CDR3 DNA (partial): TGTGCCAGCAGAGCGGTAAGCGGGAGAACAGATACG.